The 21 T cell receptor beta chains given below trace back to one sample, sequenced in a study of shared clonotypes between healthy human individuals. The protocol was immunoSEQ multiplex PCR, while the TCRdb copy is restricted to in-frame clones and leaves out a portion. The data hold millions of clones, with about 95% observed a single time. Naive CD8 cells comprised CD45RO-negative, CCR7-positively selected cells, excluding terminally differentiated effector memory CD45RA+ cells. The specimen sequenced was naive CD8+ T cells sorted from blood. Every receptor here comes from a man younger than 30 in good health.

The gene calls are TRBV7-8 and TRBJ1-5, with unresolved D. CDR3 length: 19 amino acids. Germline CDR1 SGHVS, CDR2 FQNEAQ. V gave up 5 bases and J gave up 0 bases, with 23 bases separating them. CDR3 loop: CASSNPSDSLINSNQPQHF. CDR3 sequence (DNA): TGTGCCAGCAGCAACCCATCGGACTCACTGATTAATAGCAATCAGCCCCAGCATTTT.

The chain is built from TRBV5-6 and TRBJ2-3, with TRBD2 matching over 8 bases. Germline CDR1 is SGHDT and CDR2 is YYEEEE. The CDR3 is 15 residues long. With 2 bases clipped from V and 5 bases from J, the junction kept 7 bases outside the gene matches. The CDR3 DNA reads TGTGCCAGCAGCTTTAAGCGGGGGCGGGGAGATACGCAGTATTTT. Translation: CASSFKRGRGDTQYF. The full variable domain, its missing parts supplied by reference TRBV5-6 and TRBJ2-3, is DAGVTQSPTHLIKTRGQQVTLRCSPKSGHDTVSWYQQALGQGPQFIFQYYEEEERQRGNFPDRFSGHQFPNYSSELNVNALLLGDSALYLCASSFKRGRGDTQYFGPGTRLTVL.

The CDR3 protein is CASSLALAVVSGANVLTF. The CDR3 nucleotides read TGTGCCAGCAGCTTGGCCTTGGCGGTTGTCTCTGGGGCCAACGTCCTGACTTTC. V usage is TRBV5-6 and J usage is TRBJ2-6; D not resolved. The CDR3 length is 18 residues. The V end was cut by 0 bases, the J end by 0 bases, with 13 bases between. CDR1 SGHDT and CDR2 YYEEEE come from the germline V gene.

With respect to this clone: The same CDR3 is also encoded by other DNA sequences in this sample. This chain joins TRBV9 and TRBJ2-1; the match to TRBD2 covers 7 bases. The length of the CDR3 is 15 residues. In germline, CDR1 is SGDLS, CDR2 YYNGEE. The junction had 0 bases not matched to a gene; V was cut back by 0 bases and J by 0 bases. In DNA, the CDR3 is TGTGCCAGCAGCGTAGGCGGGGGCTCCTACAATGAGCAGTTCTTC. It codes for CASSVGGGSYNEQFF.

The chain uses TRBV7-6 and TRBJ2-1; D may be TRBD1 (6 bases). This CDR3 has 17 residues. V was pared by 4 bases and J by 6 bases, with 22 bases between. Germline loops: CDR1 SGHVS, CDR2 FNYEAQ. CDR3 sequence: CASSSHIGTGPGNEQFF. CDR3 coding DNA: TGTGCCAGCAGCTCACACATCGGAACAGGGCCCGGCAATGAGCAGTTCTTC.

CDR3 sequence: CASSDPGTPIGNEQFF. In DNA, the CDR3 is TGTGCCAGCAGTGACCCCGGGACTCCCATCGGCAATGAGCAGTTCTTC. The V and J genes are TRBV2 and TRBJ2-1; weak D call: TRBD2 (6 bases). The CDR3 has 16 residues. Germline assignment: CDR1 SNHLY and CDR2 FYNNEI. V lost 3 bases and J 6 bases, leaving 18 bases between the germline ends.

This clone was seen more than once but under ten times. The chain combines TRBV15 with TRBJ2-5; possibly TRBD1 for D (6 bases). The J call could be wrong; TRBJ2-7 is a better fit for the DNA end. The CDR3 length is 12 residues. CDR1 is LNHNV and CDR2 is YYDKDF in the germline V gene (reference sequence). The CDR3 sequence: CATADSSYEQYF. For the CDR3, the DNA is TGTGCCACGGCGGACAGCTCCTACGAGCAGTACTTC.

The chain's CDR3 is CSVEDRASGRTPYEQYF. CDR3 DNA: TGCAGCGTTGAAGATCGGGCTAGCGGGAGAACCCCCTACGAGCAGTACTTC. V and J are TRBV29-1 and TRBJ2-7, with 10 bases fitting TRBD2. V was clipped by 0 bases and J by 2 bases; unmatched bases: 10. This CDR3 spans 17 amino acids. Germline-derived CDR1 and CDR2 are SQVTM and ANQGSEA.

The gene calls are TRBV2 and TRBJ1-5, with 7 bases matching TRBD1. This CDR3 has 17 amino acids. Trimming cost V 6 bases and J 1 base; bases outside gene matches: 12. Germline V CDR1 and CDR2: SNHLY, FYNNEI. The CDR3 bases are TGTGCCAGCAGCCTGAAACAGGGGTCTGGGAGCAATCAGCCCCAGCATTTT. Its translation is CASSLKQGSGSNQPQHF.

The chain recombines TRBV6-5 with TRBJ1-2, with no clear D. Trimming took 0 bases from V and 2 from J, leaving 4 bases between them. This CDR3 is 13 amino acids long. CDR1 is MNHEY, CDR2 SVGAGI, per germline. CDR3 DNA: TGTGCCAGCAGTTACTCAGGGAACTATGGCTACACCTTC. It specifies CASSYSGNYGYTF.

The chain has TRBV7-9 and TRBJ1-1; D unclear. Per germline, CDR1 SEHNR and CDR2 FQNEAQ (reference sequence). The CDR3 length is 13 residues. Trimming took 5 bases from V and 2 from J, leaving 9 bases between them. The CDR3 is CASSPSANTEAFF. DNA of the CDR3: TGTGCCAGCAGCCCATCGGCTAACACTGAAGCTTTCTTT.

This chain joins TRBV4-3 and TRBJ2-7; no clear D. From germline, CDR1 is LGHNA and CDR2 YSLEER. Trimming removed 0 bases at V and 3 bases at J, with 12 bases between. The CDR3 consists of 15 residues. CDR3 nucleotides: TGCGCCAGCAGCCAAGATAGATCATCCCACTACGAGCAGTACTTC. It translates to CASSQDRSSHYEQYF.

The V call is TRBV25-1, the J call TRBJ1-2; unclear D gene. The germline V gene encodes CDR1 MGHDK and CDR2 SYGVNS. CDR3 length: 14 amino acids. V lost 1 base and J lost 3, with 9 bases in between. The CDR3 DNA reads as TGTGCCAGCAGTGAATCCGAATTCGACTATGGCTACACCTTC. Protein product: CASSESEFDYGYTF.

Written as DNA, the CDR3 is TGCGCCAGCAGCCAAGATGGTTGGGAGGGAGAAACGGATACAGATACGCAGTATTTT. It encodes CASSQDGWEGETDTDTQYF. The chain joins TRBV4-1 to TRBJ2-3, with 7 bases matching TRBD2. This CDR3 comprises 19 residues. Germline assignment: CDR1 MGHRA and CDR2 YSYEKL. Trimming removed 0 bases from V and 3 bases from J; junction bases left unmatched: 15.

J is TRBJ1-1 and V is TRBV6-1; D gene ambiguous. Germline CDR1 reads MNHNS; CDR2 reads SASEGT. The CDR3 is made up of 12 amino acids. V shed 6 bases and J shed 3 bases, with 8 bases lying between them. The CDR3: CASRAKYTEAFF. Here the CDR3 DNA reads TGTGCCAGCAGGGCTAAGTACACTGAAGCTTTCTTT.

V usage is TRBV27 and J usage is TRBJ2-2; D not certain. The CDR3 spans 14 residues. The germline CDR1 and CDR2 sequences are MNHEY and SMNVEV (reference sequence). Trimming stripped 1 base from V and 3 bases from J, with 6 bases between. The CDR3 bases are TGTGCCAGCAGTTTATACGGACACACCGGGGAGCTGTTTTTT. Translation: CASSLYGHTGELFF.

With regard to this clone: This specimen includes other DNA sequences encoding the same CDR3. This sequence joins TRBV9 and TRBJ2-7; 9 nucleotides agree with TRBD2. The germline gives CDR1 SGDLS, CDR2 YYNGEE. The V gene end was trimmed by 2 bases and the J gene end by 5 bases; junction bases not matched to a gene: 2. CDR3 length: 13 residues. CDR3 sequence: CASSVGLANEQYF. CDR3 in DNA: TGTGCCAGCAGCGTGGGACTAGCAAACGAGCAGTACTTC.

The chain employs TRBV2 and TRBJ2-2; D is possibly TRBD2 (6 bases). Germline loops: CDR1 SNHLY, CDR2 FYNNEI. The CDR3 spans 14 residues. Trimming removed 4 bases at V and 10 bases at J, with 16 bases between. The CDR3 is CASSAPLGREELFF. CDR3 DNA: TGTGCCAGCAGTGCTCCGCTGGGGCGGGAGGAGCTGTTTTTT.

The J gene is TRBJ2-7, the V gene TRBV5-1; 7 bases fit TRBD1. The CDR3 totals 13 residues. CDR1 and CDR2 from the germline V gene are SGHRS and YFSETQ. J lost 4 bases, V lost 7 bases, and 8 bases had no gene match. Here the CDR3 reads CASSDRELYEQYF. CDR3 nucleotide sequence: TGCGCCAGCTCTGACAGGGAGTTGTACGAGCAGTACTTC.

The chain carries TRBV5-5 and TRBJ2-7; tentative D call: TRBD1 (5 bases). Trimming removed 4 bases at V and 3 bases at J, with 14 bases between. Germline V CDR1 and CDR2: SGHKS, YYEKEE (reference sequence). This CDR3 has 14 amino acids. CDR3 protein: CASSPGHELYEQYF. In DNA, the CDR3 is TGTGCCAGCAGCCCAGGACATGAGCTCTACGAGCAGTACTTC.

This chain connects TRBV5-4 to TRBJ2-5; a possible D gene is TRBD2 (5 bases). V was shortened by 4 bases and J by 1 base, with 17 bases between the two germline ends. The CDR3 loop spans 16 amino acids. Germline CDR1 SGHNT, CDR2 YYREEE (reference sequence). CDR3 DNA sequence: TGTGCCAGCAGCCAACCGGACTCGAGGCCCCAAGAGACCCAGTACTTC. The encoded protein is CASSQPDSRPQETQYF. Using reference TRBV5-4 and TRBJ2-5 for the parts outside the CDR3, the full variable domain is ETGVTQSPTHLIKTRGQQVTLRCSSQSGHNTVSWYQQALGQGPQFIFQYYREEENGRGNFPPRFSGLQFPNYSSELNVNALELDDSALYLCASSQPDSRPQETQYFGPGTRLLVL.